This T cell receptor (beta chain) came from a study of blood T cell repertoires in COVID-19. Across the whole study: There were acute and convalescent COVID-19 samples, and they came from the United States, Italy and Spain. T cells, B-cell-depleted T cells, or PBMCs provided the cDNA or gDNA that served as material.

Per the original data handling: Cell counts per sample came from amplifying reference gene primers. Data came from immunoSEQ multiplex PCR; TCRdb stores just in-frame clones and leaves some out. D and trimming come from the DNA, and the V and J calls and clone size come from that table. Counted here are 100,000 or so clones, approximately 81% occurring once; the ten biggest clones make up roughly 37%. V was shortened by 6 bases and J by 7 bases, with 27 bases between the two germline ends. This CDR3 has 17 amino acids. CDR1 is MNHEY and CDR2 is SMNVEV in the germline V gene (reference sequence). The chain couples TRBV27 to TRBJ1-2, with D possibly matching TRBD1 (6 bases). The sequence derives from a man older than 75 with acute or convalescent COVID-19. Sequenced material: peripheral blood. The CDR3 region has the DNA TGTGCCAGCAGAAGGACAGAATCTCCAACTATGGCTCCTGGCTACACCTTC. Protein product: CASRRTESPTMAPGYTF.